This TCR beta chain was captured in a study of T cells in Graves' hyperthyroidism and ophthalmopathy. Study findings and constraints: The model forecast ophthalmopathy, anticipating it by a median around 6.9 months before onset.

A remark on this clonotype: Its target is unknown.

Using RNA transcripts as the source, TCR beta CDR3 regions were amplified. The HTBI set primed first-round TCR CDR3 RT-PCR. One entry per CDR3 protein results from TCRdb running MiXCR on the multiplex PCR reads. The sample carries about 640,000 distinct CDR3 sequences, more than 12% recorded once. A Clinical Activity Score of at least 3, a NOSPECS grade of at least 4 and a duration under 3 months were recorded in the ophthalmopathy patients. Exclusions: uncontrolled infection, other autoimmune disease, pregnancy, lactation. Around 10 ml fresh peripheral blood yielded the PBMCs. Trimming stripped 2 bases from V and 8 bases from J, with 15 bases between. This CDR3 comprises 14 residues. From germline, CDR1 is DFQATT and CDR2 SNEGSKA (reference sequence).

The V and J genes are TRBV20-1 and TRBJ1-4; D is possibly TRBD1 (6 bases). The sequence was obtained from a woman in her 50s with Graves' ophthalmopathy. The source material was blood. The CDR3 region is CSARIPGTTEKLFF. DNA for the CDR3: TGCAGTGCTAGAATCCCCGGGACAACGGAAAAACTGTTTTTT.